The 14 T cell receptor beta chains below were found in one sample sequenced in a study of response to subunit inactivated influenza vaccine. TCRdb passed the RT-PCR reads through MiXCR, listing each CDR3 protein once. The sample holds some 850,000 distinct CDR3 sequences, around 20% seen once. This specimen was PBMCs from blood, taken more than 4 days after vaccination. Source of these receptors: a man aged 45-65 years who received an inactivated influenza vaccine.

This clonotype was seen more than once but under ten times. A read error may account for a junction end that differs from germline. The chain is built from TRBV6-2 or TRBV6-3 and TRBJ2-7; D unresolved. The CDR3 has 12 amino acids. Germline V gene lookup returns CDR1 MNHEY and CDR2 SVGEGT. DNA of the CDR3: TGTGCCAGCAGCCAAGATCGGCGTCGGTTAGGATTC. Translating it yields CASSQDRRRLGF.

This clonotype was observed many times. This chain connects TRBV20-1 to TRBJ2-7; the match to TRBD2 covers 9 bases. From germline, CDR1 is DFQATT and CDR2 SNEGSKA (reference sequence). This CDR3 has 14 amino acids. V shed 5 bases, J shed 0 bases, and the junction held 5 bases outside the gene matches. This CDR3 reads CSAFPTSGSYEQYF. The CDR3 DNA follows: TGCAGTGCTTTTCCGACTAGCGGCTCCTACGAGCAGTACTTC.

The genes are TRBV5-6 and TRBJ2-5, with 11 nucleotides matching TRBD2. The germline CDR1 and CDR2 sequences are SGHDT and YYEEEE. Germline trimming cut 5 bases from V and 3 bases from J; bases unmatched to any gene: 9. This CDR3 spans 16 amino acids. CDR3 in DNA: TGTGCCAGCAGACCCTCCGGGACTAGCGGCGAAGAGACCCAGTACTTC. Its translation: CASRPSGTSGEETQYF. Looking up the rest from reference TRBV5-6 and TRBJ2-5 gives the full variable domain: DAGVTQSPTHLIKTRGQQVTLRCSPKSGHDTVSWYQQALGQGPQFIFQYYEEEERQRGNFPDRFSGHQFPNYSSELNVNALLLGDSALYLCASRPSGTSGEETQYFGPGTRLLVL.

This clonotype was counted a few times. This chain joins TRBV5-1 and TRBJ2-7, with a possible D match to TRBD1 (6 bases). Trimming took 4 bases from V and 3 from J, leaving 14 bases between them. Germline-derived CDR1 and CDR2 are SGHRS and YFSETQ. The CDR3 extends over 14 amino acids. CDR3 loop: CASSKGQTVYEQYF. In DNA form, the CDR3 reads TGCGCCAGCAGCAAGGGACAAACCGTCTACGAGCAGTACTTC.

This clonotype came up a few times. V gene TRBV10-2 combines with J gene TRBJ2-3, with a weak D call TRBD2 (6 bases). V lost 6 bases, J lost 3 bases, and 10 bases lay in between. The germline gives CDR1 WSHSY, CDR2 SAAADI. The CDR3 is made up of 13 amino acids. This CDR3 reads CASRGRGTDTQYF. In nucleotides, the CDR3 is TGCGCCAGCAGGGGACGGGGGACAGATACGCAGTATTTT.

This clonotype was seen more than once but under ten times. The chain joins TRBV29-1 to TRBJ2-7; 8 bases map to TRBD1. Germline V CDR1 and CDR2: SQVTM, ANQGSEA. Unmatched junction bases numbered 0, after V lost 0 bases and J lost 2 bases. The CDR3 totals 13 residues. In DNA form, the CDR3 reads TGCAGCGTTGAAGAGGACAGGGCCTACGAGCAGTACTTC. Its translation: CSVEEDRAYEQYF.

This clonotype was picked up many times. The V call is TRBV28, the J call TRBJ2-7; D possibly corresponds to TRBD1 (6 bases). The CDR3 consists of 14 residues. With 5 bases removed from V and 2 bases from J, the gap between germline ends came to 13 bases. Germline lookup yields CDR1 MDHEN and CDR2 SYDVKM. The CDR3 region has the DNA TGTGCCAGCAGTCGTACAGGGTCCCCCTACGAGCAGTACTTC. This sequence encodes CASSRTGSPYEQYF.

This clonotype was recorded at least ten times. The chain recombines TRBV4-1 with TRBJ2-5; 12 bases match TRBD2. The CDR3 contains 15 residues. The V and J ends lost 3 bases and 5 bases, in that order; junction bases with no gene match: 4. The V gene's germline CDR1 is MGHRA and CDR2 YSYEKL. The CDR3 DNA follows: TGCGCCAGCAGCCAGACTAGCGGGGGCGTCGAGACCCAGTACTTC. It encodes CASSQTSGGVETQYF.

The chain links TRBV7-2 to TRBJ2-1; 7 bases match TRBD2. Germline CDR1 is SGHTA and CDR2 is FQGNSA. With V trimmed by 7 bases and J by 4 bases, 10 bases remained unmatched. This CDR3 comprises 15 residues. The CDR3 is CASNPNGGGYNEQFF. CDR3 DNA: TGTGCCAGCAACCCAAATGGCGGGGGATACAATGAGCAGTTCTTC. The complete variable domain, with remaining parts taken from reference TRBV7-2 and TRBJ2-1, reads GAGVSQSPSNKVTEKGKDVELRCDPISGHTALYWYRQSLGQGLEFLIYFQGNSAPDKSGLPSDRFSAERTGGSVSTLTIQRTQQEDSAVYLCASNPNGGGYNEQFFGPGTRLTVL.

V is TRBV5-1 and J is TRBJ2-1; 10 positions agree with TRBD2. Per the germline V gene, CDR1 is SGHRS and CDR2 is YFSETQ. With V trimmed by 0 bases and J by 4 bases, 4 bases remained unmatched. This CDR3 has 16 residues. CDR3 coding DNA: TGCGCCAGCAGCTTGGTGACTAGCGGGCGATACAATGAGCAGTTCTTC. This encodes CASSLVTSGRYNEQFF.

The chain couples TRBV12-3 or TRBV12-4 to TRBJ2-1; unclear D gene. The CDR3 is made up of 16 amino acids. V was cut by 6 bases and J by 3 bases, with 18 bases left in between. The CDR3 DNA sequence: TGTGCCAGCAGCCTCCCTGGGCACGCTGACTACAATGAGCAGTTCTTC. This translates into CASSLPGHADYNEQFF.

In its sample, this clonotype was seen a few times. The CDR3 spells CASSLEQAGTQYF. CDR3 nucleotides: TGTGCCAGCAGCTTAGAACAGGCAGGGACCCAGTACTTC. The chain is built from TRBV7-2 and TRBJ2-5, with a weak D call TRBD1 (5 bases). Germline loops: CDR1 SGHTA, CDR2 FQGNSA. This CDR3 contains 13 residues. Trimming removed 1 base at V and 7 bases at J, with 10 bases between.

The chain has TRBV4-1 and TRBJ1-6, with 8 bases identical to TRBD1. Germline CDR1 MGHRA, CDR2 YSYEKL. This CDR3 spans 13 amino acids. Trimming cost V 4 bases and J 11 bases; bases outside gene matches: 4. DNA of the CDR3: TGCGCCAGCAGCCTCGGACAGGGAACACCCCTCCACTTT. It translates to CASSLGQGTPLHF.

The chain uses TRBV20-1 and TRBJ2-5, with D tentatively TRBD2 (6 bases). V was clipped by 6 bases and J by 1 base, with 9 bases between them. There are 12 residues in the CDR3. The germline V gene encodes CDR1 DFQATT and CDR2 SNEGSKA (reference sequence). CDR3 in amino acids: CSALAVQETQYF. The CDR3 DNA reads as TGCAGTGCCTTAGCGGTCCAAGAGACCCAGTACTTC.